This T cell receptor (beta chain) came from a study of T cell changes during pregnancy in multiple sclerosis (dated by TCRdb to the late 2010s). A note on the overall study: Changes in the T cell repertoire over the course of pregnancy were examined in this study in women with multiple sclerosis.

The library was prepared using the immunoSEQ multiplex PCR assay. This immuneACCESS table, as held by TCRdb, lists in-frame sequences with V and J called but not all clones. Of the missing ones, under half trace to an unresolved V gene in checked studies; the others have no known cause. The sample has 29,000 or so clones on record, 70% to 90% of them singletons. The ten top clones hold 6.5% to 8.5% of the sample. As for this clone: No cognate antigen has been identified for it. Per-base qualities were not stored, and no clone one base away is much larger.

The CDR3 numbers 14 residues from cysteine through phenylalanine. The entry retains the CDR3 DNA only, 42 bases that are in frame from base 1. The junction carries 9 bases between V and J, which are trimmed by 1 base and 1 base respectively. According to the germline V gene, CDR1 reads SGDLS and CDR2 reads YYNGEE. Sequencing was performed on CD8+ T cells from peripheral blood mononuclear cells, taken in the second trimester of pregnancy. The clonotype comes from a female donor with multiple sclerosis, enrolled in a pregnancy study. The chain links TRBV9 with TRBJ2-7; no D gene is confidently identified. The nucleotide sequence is TGTGCCAGCAGCGTACATGAGTGGTCCTACGAGCAGTACTTC. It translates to CASSVHEWSYEQYF.